The 6 T cell receptor beta chains in this list originate from one sample, sequenced in a study of Tregs in tolerant kidney transplant recipients. Here immunoSEQ multiplex PCR was the method, and the copy in TCRdb shows in-frame clones only, minus some. The repertoire holds about 110,000 clones, 90% seen once, with 0.3% to 0.4% in the top ten. Sequencing used CD4+ T cells from blood, obtained before the transplant. These receptors all stem from a human donor who received a combined kidney and bone marrow transplant.

CDR3 sequence (DNA): TGCGCCAGCAGCTACGCCTCCCGGGGGGCGAACACTGAAGCTTTCTTT. Its translation: CASSYASRGANTEAFF. The V and J genes are TRBV5-1 and TRBJ1-1, with a weak D call TRBD1 (6 bases). Germline CDR1 is SGHRS and CDR2 is YFSETQ. This CDR3 contains 16 residues. Deletions cut 3 bases from V and 1 base from J, with 16 bases between.

This clone has only one observation. The genes are TRBV7-2 and TRBJ1-2; TRBD1 matches at 7 bases. Germline assignment: CDR1 SGHTA and CDR2 FQGNSA. The CDR3 runs to 14 residues. V lost 2 bases and J lost 6; bases outside the gene matches: 6. Here the CDR3 reads CASSLTGRGDGYTF. CDR3 sequence (DNA): TGTGCCAGCAGCTTAACAGGCAGGGGGGATGGCTACACCTTC.

The rearrangement uses TRBV6-5 and TRBJ1-1; no clear D. Germline lookup yields CDR1 MNHEY and CDR2 SVGAGI. The CDR3 extends over 15 amino acids. Deletions cut 2 bases from V and 0 bases from J, with 10 bases between. The DNA of the CDR3 is TGTGCCAGCAGTTACGCAGGCTTCATGAACACTGAAGCTTTCTTT. Residues: CASSYAGFMNTEAFF.

This chain links TRBV6-1 with TRBJ1-1; D unresolved. The germline V and J ends were trimmed by 7 bases and 11 bases, with 20 bases remaining between them. Germline V gene data show CDR1 as MNHNS and CDR2 as SASEGT. This CDR3 region has 13 residues. The DNA of the CDR3 is TGTGCCAGCACCACTTGGGCGTCACGGTGGGCTTTCTTT. This sequence encodes CASTTWASRWAFF.

This chain connects TRBV14 to TRBJ2-1, with 9 bases fitting TRBD2. The CDR3 has 15 amino acids. CDR1 is SGHDN, CDR2 FVKESK, per germline. V lost 4 bases to trimming and J lost 6 bases; unmatched junction nucleotides: 7. In nucleotides, the CDR3 is TGTGCCAGCAGCCCCGGGCTAGCGGGGAGCAATGAGCAGTTCTTC. It specifies CASSPGLAGSNEQFF.

This clone was counted a single time. The chain recombines TRBV9 with TRBJ1-1; no definite D call. V lost 4 bases to trimming and J lost 0 bases, with 10 bases between them. Germline assignment: CDR1 SGDLS and CDR2 YYNGEE. CDR3 size: 14 residues. CDR3 coding DNA: TGTGCCAGCAGCCCCCGCACTTTGAACACTGAAGCTTTCTTT. It specifies CASSPRTLNTEAFF. Based on the CDR3 plus reference TRBV9 and TRBJ1-1, the full variable domain is DSGVTQTPKHLITATGQRVTLRCSPRSGDLSVYWYQQSLDQGLQFLIQYYNGEERAKGNILERFSAQQFPDLHSELNLSSLELGDSALYFCASSPRTLNTEAFFGQGTRLTVV.